The 24 T cell receptor beta chains presented below share a single source sample, sequenced in a study of OX40 agonist ivuxolimab in advanced cancers. The repertoire was sequenced with immunoSEQ multiplex PCR; TCRdb's copy has only in-frame clones and lacks some. The sample gives some 100,000 clones, 91% of which show up once; about 0.51% is in the top ten. This specimen consisted of CD4+ or CD8+ T cells sorted from blood, obtained in a trial of the OX40 agonist ivuxolimab. The source of these receptors is an adult with an advanced solid tumor such as melanoma, head and neck, liver or kidney cancer.

V gene TRBV4-2 combines with J gene TRBJ2-5; 16 bases match TRBD2. CDR3 length: 19 amino acids. The V gene end was trimmed by 4 bases and the J gene end by 4 bases; junction bases not matched to a gene: 12. Germline CDR1 LGHNA, CDR2 YNFKEQ. The CDR3 loop reads CASSRVSSGLAGGGETQYF. DNA for the CDR3: TGTGCCAGCAGCCGGGTGTCATCGGGACTAGCGGGAGGGGGAGAGACCCAGTACTTC.

The genes are TRBV9 and TRBJ1-2; 9 positions match TRBD1. CDR1 and CDR2 (germline): SGDLS, YYNGEE. CDR3 length equals 14 residues. With V trimmed by 4 bases and J by 5 bases, 6 bases remained unmatched. The CDR3, as DNA: TGTGCCAGCAGCCCCGGGACAGGGCGTTATGGCTACACCTTC. Translation: CASSPGTGRYGYTF. The variable domain in full, with the rest retrieved from reference TRBV9 and TRBJ1-2, is DSGVTQTPKHLITATGQRVTLRCSPRSGDLSVYWYQQSLDQGLQFLIQYYNGEERAKGNILERFSAQQFPDLHSELNLSSLELGDSALYFCASSPGTGRYGYTFGSGTRLTVV.

J is TRBJ2-1 and V is TRBV7-3; D gene unclear. The CDR3 totals 13 residues. Germline-derived CDR1 and CDR2 are SGHTA and FQGTGA. Trimming took off 5 bases at V and 4 bases at J, with 9 bases between the two ends. Here the CDR3 reads CASSIDTYNEQFF. The CDR3 DNA follows: TGTGCCAGCAGCATAGACACTTACAATGAGCAGTTCTTC.

The DNA of the CDR3 is TGCGCCAGCAGGGGTAGATCTGAAATGGACACTGAAGCTTTCTTT. Residues: CASRGRSEMDTEAFF. J is TRBJ1-1 and V is TRBV10-1, with no clear D. CDR1 and CDR2 (germline): WNHNN, SYGVQD (reference sequence). The CDR3 length is 15 residues. The V and J ends lost 6 bases and 3 bases respectively, with 17 bases between them.

The chain uses TRBV10-3 and TRBJ2-1; tentative D call: TRBD1 (5 bases). The CDR3 is 12 residues long. From germline, CDR1 is ENHRY and CDR2 SYGVKD. Trimming removed 0 bases at V and 8 bases at J, with 5 bases between. CDR3: CAISESGDEQFF. The CDR3 coding sequence is TGTGCCATCAGTGAGTCAGGGGATGAGCAGTTCTTC.

This chain links TRBV6-1 with TRBJ2-7; 7 bases agree with TRBD1. V lost 7 bases, J lost 6 bases, and 9 bases stayed unmatched. This CDR3 is built from 13 residues. Germline V CDR1 and CDR2: MNHNS, SASEGT. DNA for the CDR3: TGTGCCAGCAAGAGGGACAGCCGCAGCGAGCAGTACTTC. Protein product: CASKRDSRSEQYF.

The rearrangement uses TRBV5-4 and TRBJ1-4; D is ambiguous. V lost 2 bases to trimming and J lost 7 bases, with 9 bases between them. This CDR3 spans 13 amino acids. Germline CDR1 SGHNT, CDR2 YYREEE (reference sequence). Here the CDR3 DNA reads TGTGCCAGCAGCTTCCACGACGGTGAAAAACTGTTTTTT. Protein sequence: CASSFHDGEKLFF. The whole variable domain, remainder taken from reference TRBV5-4 and TRBJ1-4, is ETGVTQSPTHLIKTRGQQVTLRCSSQSGHNTVSWYQQALGQGPQFIFQYYREEENGRGNFPPRFSGLQFPNYSSELNVNALELDDSALYLCASSFHDGEKLFFGSGTQLSVL.

This clone was seen only once. The genes are TRBV6-1 and TRBJ2-5; the D gene could be TRBD1 or TRBD2 (5 bases each). The CDR3 covers 13 residues. V lost 5 bases to trimming and J lost 4 bases, with 11 bases between them. From germline, CDR1 is MNHNS and CDR2 SASEGT. The CDR3 region is CASSTGPGETQYF. CDR3 nucleotide sequence: TGTGCCAGCAGTACGGGGCCTGGAGAGACCCAGTACTTC.

This rearrangement joins TRBV6-5 to TRBJ1-4; D is unresolved. The CDR3 has 15 amino acids. In germline, CDR1 is MNHEY, CDR2 SVGAGI. Deletions cut 0 bases from V and 0 bases from J, with 5 bases between. This CDR3 is CASSYSGTTNEKLFF. Here the CDR3 DNA reads TGTGCCAGCAGTTACTCCGGGACAACTAATGAAAAACTGTTTTTT.

V usage is TRBV9 and J usage is TRBJ2-3, with TRBD1 matching over 8 bases. Germline V CDR1 and CDR2: SGDLS, YYNGEE. Trimming removed 4 bases from V and 1 base from J; junction bases left unmatched: 5. The CDR3 spans 15 residues. The CDR3: CASSPKQGGTDTQYF. As DNA, the CDR3 is TGTGCCAGCAGCCCAAAACAGGGGGGCACAGATACGCAGTATTTT.

In this sample, this clone turned up once. The chain is built from TRBV15 and TRBJ2-3; tentatively, D is TRBD1 (6 bases). V was pared by 3 bases and J by 6 bases, with 13 bases between. CDR1 and CDR2 from the germline V gene are LNHNV and YYDKDF (reference sequence). This CDR3 spans 14 amino acids. CDR3 DNA sequence: TGTGCCACCAGCAGGGGGGCTAGTCAGGATACGCAGTATTTT. Its translation: CATSRGASQDTQYF. Based on the CDR3 plus reference TRBV15 and TRBJ2-3, the full variable domain is DAMVIQNPRYQVTQFGKPVTLSCSQTLNHNVMYWYQQKSSQAPKLLFHYYDKDFNNEADTPDNFQSRRPNTSFCFLDIRSPGLGDTAMYLCATSRGASQDTQYFGPGTRLTVL.

The V and J genes are TRBV11-1 and TRBJ2-2; 8 bases agree with TRBD1. This CDR3 has 17 residues. The germline V gene encodes CDR1 SGHAT and CDR2 FQDESV (reference sequence). Trimming removed 2 bases from V and 0 bases from J; junction bases left unmatched: 5. This CDR3 is CASSLWTGYPNTGELFF. The CDR3 region has the DNA TGTGCCAGCAGCTTATGGACAGGGTACCCGAACACCGGGGAGCTGTTTTTT.

The chain links TRBV28 to TRBJ1-5, with a tentative D call TRBD1 (5 bases). From germline, CDR1 is MDHEN and CDR2 SYDVKM. The CDR3 has 17 amino acids. V was pared by 6 bases and J by 1 base, with 19 bases between. CDR3 sequence: CASRSFPGQGSNQPQHF. The CDR3 bases are TGTGCCAGCAGGTCATTCCCCGGGCAGGGCAGCAATCAGCCCCAGCATTTT. Looking up the rest from reference TRBV28 and TRBJ1-5 gives the full variable domain: DVKVTQSSRYLVKRTGEKVFLECVQDMDHENMFWYRQDPGLGLRLIYFSYDVKMKEKGDIPEGYSVSREKKERFSLILESASTNQTSMYLCASRSFPGQGSNQPQHFGDGTRLSIL.

The chain carries TRBV5-1 and TRBJ2-3; 9 bases are a match to TRBD1. Germline V lookup: CDR1 SGHRS, CDR2 YFSETQ. CDR3 length equals 14 residues. V lost 3 bases to trimming and J lost 5 bases; unmatched junction nucleotides: 4. For the CDR3, the DNA is TGCGCCAGCAGCTGGGGGGACAGGGAAGATACGCAGTATTTT. It codes for CASSWGDREDTQYF.

The gene calls are TRBV16 and TRBJ1-1, with no clear D. Germline V gene sequence: CDR1 KGHSY, CDR2 FQNENV. Between the trimmed V and J ends, which lost 0 bases and 3 bases, there was a span of 8 bases. The CDR3 totals 14 residues. This CDR3 is CASSQSAGYTEAFF. The CDR3, as DNA: TGTGCCAGCAGCCAATCTGCGGGCTACACTGAAGCTTTCTTT.

The gene calls are TRBV2 and TRBJ2-7, with 7 bases fitting TRBD1. In germline, CDR1 is SNHLY, CDR2 FYNNEI. This CDR3 contains 13 residues. With V trimmed by 7 bases and J by 0 bases, 3 bases remained unmatched. For the CDR3, the DNA is TGTGCCAGCACCCAGGGGGACTCCTACGAGCAGTACTTC. It is translated as CASTQGDSYEQYF.

This chain connects TRBV2 to TRBJ1-5, with 11 nucleotides matching TRBD1. The CDR3 has 15 residues. Germline CDR1 is SNHLY and CDR2 is FYNNEI. Trimming cost V 5 bases and J 4 bases; bases outside gene matches: 4. The CDR3 region is CASSSGTGGNQPQHF. The CDR3 DNA reads TGTGCCAGCAGTTCCGGGACAGGGGGAAATCAGCCCCAGCATTTT.

The CDR3 here is CASSRQGSYEQYF. The DNA of the CDR3 is TGTGCCAGCAGCCGACAGGGGAGCTACGAGCAGTACTTC. V gene TRBV6-5 combines with J gene TRBJ2-7, with 8 bases fitting TRBD1. Germline V lookup: CDR1 MNHEY, CDR2 SVGAGI. This CDR3 is 13 amino acids long. The ends lost 6 bases at V and 3 bases at J; junction bases unmatched: 4.

The chain recombines TRBV2 with TRBJ2-4, with 7 bases matching TRBD1. The CDR3 has 14 amino acids. Germline values: CDR1 SNHLY, CDR2 FYNNEI. V was pared by 6 bases and J by 3 bases, with 5 bases of the junction left unmatched. CDR3 in amino acids: CASSDREHKNIQYF. The CDR3 DNA reads as TGTGCCAGCAGCGACAGGGAGCACAAAAACATTCAGTACTTC.

V usage is TRBV18 and J usage is TRBJ2-4, with TRBD2 matching 7 bases. This CDR3 has 16 residues. Looked up from germline, CDR1 is KGHSH and CDR2 is LQKENI. J lost 8 bases, V lost 0 bases, and 10 bases had no gene match. CDR3 bases: TGTGCCAGCTCACCACCTAAGAAGCGGGGCGCAGACATTCAGTACTTC. Translating it yields CASSPPKKRGADIQYF.

The V and J genes are TRBV7-2 and TRBJ2-2; no definite D call. The germline V gene encodes CDR1 SGHTA and CDR2 FQGNSA. The CDR3 is 14 amino acids. The V gene lost 4 bases and the J gene lost 0 bases, with 6 bases spanning the gap. CDR3 loop: CASSYQANTGELFF. CDR3 DNA: TGTGCCAGCAGCTATCAGGCGAACACCGGGGAGCTGTTTTTT. Full variable domain (missing parts from reference TRBV7-2 and TRBJ2-2): GAGVSQSPSNKVTEKGKDVELRCDPISGHTALYWYRQSLGQGLEFLIYFQGNSAPDKSGLPSDRFSAERTGGSVSTLTIQRTQQEDSAVYLCASSYQANTGELFFGEGSRLTVL.

The chain uses TRBV28 and TRBJ1-5; D is unclear. Germline CDR1 MDHEN, CDR2 SYDVKM. This CDR3 has 14 amino acids. V dropped 2 bases and J dropped 0 bases, with 5 bases sitting between them. The CDR3 is CASSLTDSNQPQHF. CDR3 sequence (DNA): TGTGCCAGCAGTTTAACAGATAGCAATCAGCCCCAGCATTTT.

This CDR3 reads CASSYGAPNGYTF. The CDR3 coding sequence is TGTGCCAGCAGTTACGGGGCCCCCAATGGCTACACCTTC. This chain uses TRBV6-5 with TRBJ1-2; a weak D match, TRBD1 (5 bases). Trimming took 2 bases from V and 6 from J, leaving 10 bases between them. In germline, CDR1 is MNHEY, CDR2 SVGAGI. The CDR3 extends over 13 amino acids.

The chain recombines TRBV7-6 with TRBJ2-3; D remains unclear. The CDR3 loop spans 17 amino acids. Germline loops: CDR1 SGHVS, CDR2 FNYEAQ. Trimming stripped 1 base from V and 2 bases from J, with 16 bases between. The CDR3, as DNA: TGTGCCAGCAGCTTAGTTGCCAACGGAAAATTCACAGATACGCAGTATTTT. It codes for CASSLVANGKFTDTQYF.